The clone carrying this TCR beta chain was detected only once. The antigen remains unidentified. The CDR3 is 14 amino acids. This sample stems from a study of cytomegalovirus exposure and HLA in healthy donors. General study results and limits: Based on reports, TCR beta sequences accurately predicted HLA-A and HLA-B alleles for most subjects.

PCR amplification relied on 60 Vbeta primers (plus 13 Jbeta primers). Only in-frame clones appear in the TCRdb table, and some are missing; sequencing was by immunoSEQ multiplex PCR. Of 90,000 to 100,000 clones in the sample, approximately 77% were seen once. This receptor was obtained from a female donor in good health and CMV-seronegative. What was sequenced was PBMCs. The V and J genes are TRBV1 and TRBJ1-5; TRBD1 is the table's D call, not checked against the DNA. TRBV1 is a known pseudogene. The CDR3 nucleotides read TGCACCAGCAGAGACAGGGCGGCGGGTCAGCCCCAGCATTTT. Its protein is CTSRDRAAGQPQHF.